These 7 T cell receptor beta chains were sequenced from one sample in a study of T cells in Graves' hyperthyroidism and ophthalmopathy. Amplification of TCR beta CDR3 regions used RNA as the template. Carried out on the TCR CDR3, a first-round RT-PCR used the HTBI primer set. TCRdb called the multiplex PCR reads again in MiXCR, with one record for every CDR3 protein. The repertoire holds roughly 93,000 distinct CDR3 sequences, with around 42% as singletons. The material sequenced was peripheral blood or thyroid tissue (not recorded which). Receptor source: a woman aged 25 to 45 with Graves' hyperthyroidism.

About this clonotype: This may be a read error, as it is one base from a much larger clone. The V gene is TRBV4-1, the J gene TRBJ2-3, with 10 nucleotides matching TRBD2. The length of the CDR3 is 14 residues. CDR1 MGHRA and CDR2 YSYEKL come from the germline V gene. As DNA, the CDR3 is TGCACCAGCAGCCAAGTGGGGACTAGCGCCCCTGGGTATTTT. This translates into CTSSQVGTSAPGYF.

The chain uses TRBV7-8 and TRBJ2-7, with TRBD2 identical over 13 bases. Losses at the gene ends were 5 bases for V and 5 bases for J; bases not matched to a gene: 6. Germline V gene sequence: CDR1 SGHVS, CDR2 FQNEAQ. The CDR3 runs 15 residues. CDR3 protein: CASSRTSGRAHEQYF. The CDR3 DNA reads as TGTGCCAGCAGCAGAACTAGCGGGAGGGCCCACGAGCAGTACTTC. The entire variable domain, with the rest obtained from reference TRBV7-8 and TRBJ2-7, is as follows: GAGVSQSPRYKVAKRGQDVALRCDPISGHVSLFWYQQALGQGPEFLTYFQNEAQLDKSGLPSDRFFAERPEGSVSTLKIQRTQQEDSAVYLCASSRTSGRAHEQYFGPGTRLTVT.

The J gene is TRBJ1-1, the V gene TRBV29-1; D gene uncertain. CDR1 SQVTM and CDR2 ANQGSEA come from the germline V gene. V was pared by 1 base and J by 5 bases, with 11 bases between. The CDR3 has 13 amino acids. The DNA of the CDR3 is TGCAGCGTTGAAGCGTTACGAGGGACTGAAGCTTTCTTT. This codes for CSVEALRGTEAFF.

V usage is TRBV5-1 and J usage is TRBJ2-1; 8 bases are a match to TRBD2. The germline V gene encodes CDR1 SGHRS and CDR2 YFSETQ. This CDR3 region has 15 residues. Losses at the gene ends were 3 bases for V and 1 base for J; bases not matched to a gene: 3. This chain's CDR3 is CASSSSGRSYNEQFF. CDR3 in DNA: TGCGCCAGCAGCTCAAGCGGGAGATCCTACAATGAGCAGTTCTTC.

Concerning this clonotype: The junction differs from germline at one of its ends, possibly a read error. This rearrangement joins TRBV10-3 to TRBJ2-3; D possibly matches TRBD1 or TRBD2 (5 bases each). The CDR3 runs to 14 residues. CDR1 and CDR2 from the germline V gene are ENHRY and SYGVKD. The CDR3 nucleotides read TGTGCCACCAGTGCCCCCGGGGCCGCAGATACGCAGTATTTT. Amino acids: CATSAPGAADTQYF.

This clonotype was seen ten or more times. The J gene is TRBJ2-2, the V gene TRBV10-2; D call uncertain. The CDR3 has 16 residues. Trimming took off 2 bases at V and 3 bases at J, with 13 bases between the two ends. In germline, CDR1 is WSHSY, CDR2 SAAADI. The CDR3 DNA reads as TGCGCCAGCAGTGAGCCTTCAGGCACGGACACCGGGGAGCTGTTTTTT. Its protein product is CASSEPSGTDTGELFF.

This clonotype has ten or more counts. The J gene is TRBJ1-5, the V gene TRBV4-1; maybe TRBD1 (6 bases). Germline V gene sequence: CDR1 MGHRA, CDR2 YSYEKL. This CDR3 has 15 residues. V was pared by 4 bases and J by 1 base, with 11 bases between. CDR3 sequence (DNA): TGCGCCAGCAGCCTTTACCAGGGGAGCAATCAGCCCCAGCATTTT. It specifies CASSLYQGSNQPQHF.